The 23 T cell receptor beta chains below all came from one sample that was sequenced in a study of breast tumors, draining lymph nodes, adjacent tissues. TCRdb called the multiplex PCR reads again in MiXCR, with one record for every CDR3 protein. The table records approximately 13,000 distinct CDR3 sequences, approximately 46% of them present only once. Sequenced material: tumor-adjacent breast tissue. The receptors were gathered from a female donor with breast cancer. Some clones in this sample may be carry-over from other donors' samples.

The rearrangement joins TRBV7-3 to TRBJ1-2; tentative D call: TRBD1 (5 bases). The V end was cut by 0 bases, the J end by 2 bases, with 7 bases between. CDR1 and CDR2 (germline): SGHTA, FQGTGA. The CDR3 is made up of 14 amino acids. The CDR3, as DNA: TGTGCCAGCAGCTTAACGCGGGGGAACTATGGCTACACCTTC. The encoded protein is CASSLTRGNYGYTF. The whole variable domain, remainder taken from reference TRBV7-3 and TRBJ1-2, is GAGVSQTPSNKVTEKGKYVELRCDPISGHTALYWYRQSLGQGPEFLIYFQGTGAADDSGLPNDRFFAVRPEGSVSTLKIQRTERGDSAVYLCASSLTRGNYGYTFGSGTRLTVV.

The chain combines TRBV15 with TRBJ2-3; possible D gene TRBD2, 5 bases. Trimming removed 0 bases at V and 7 bases at J, with 17 bases between. Germline CDR1 and CDR2: LNHNV and YYDKDF (reference sequence). The CDR3 contains 16 residues. CDR3 in amino acids: CATSRDSGVVGYTQYF. CDR3 nucleotides: TGTGCCACCAGCAGAGATTCCGGGGTGGTAGGATATACGCAGTATTTT.

The chain recombines TRBV9 with TRBJ2-7, with TRBD2 matching over 8 bases. Per the germline V gene, CDR1 is SGDLS and CDR2 is YYNGEE. Trimming at V came to 3 bases and at J to 3 bases, leaving 8 bases not matched to a gene. The CDR3 is 15 residues long. The DNA for the CDR3 is TGTGCCAGCAGCGCGTCGGGACTAGACTTCTACGAGCAGTACTTC. Translated: CASSASGLDFYEQYF.

V and J are TRBV7-2 and TRBJ1-5; D unresolved. CDR3 size: 13 residues. CDR1 SGHTA and CDR2 FQGNSA come from the germline V gene. V dropped 6 bases and J dropped 1 base, with 7 bases sitting between them. The CDR3 nucleotides are TGTGCCAGCAGTCCGGACAGCAATCAGCCCCAGCATTTT. Encoded protein: CASSPDSNQPQHF.

In its sample, this clonotype was seen many times. The V gene is TRBV6-1, the J gene TRBJ1-5; a possible D gene is TRBD1 (6 bases). The CDR3 has 15 amino acids. V shed 6 bases and J shed 2 bases, with 14 bases lying between them. CDR1 and CDR2 from the germline V gene are MNHNS and SASEGT. CDR3 amino acids: CASRDRGAGNQPQHF. The CDR3 nucleotides are TGTGCCAGCAGAGATCGGGGGGCTGGCAATCAGCCCCAGCATTTT.

Of note for this clonotype: Compared with germline, one end of the junction differs, possibly owing to a read error. The chain uses TRBV5-1 and TRBJ2-3; D possibly corresponds to TRBD2 (5 bases). The CDR3 has 12 residues. Germline V lookup: CDR1 SGHRS, CDR2 YFSETQ. CDR3 nucleotide sequence: TGTGCCAGCAGCGCGGGCCCAGATAAGCAGTATTTT. This sequence encodes CASSAGPDKQYF.

This clonotype showed up just once. Germline is not matched at one junction end, which may reflect a read error. The J gene is TRBJ2-7, the V gene TRBV12-3 or TRBV12-4; the match to TRBD2 covers 9 bases. The CDR3 has 15 residues. CDR3 sequence (DNA): TGTGCCAGCAGGGGGGGCGGGAGGGCCTCCCACGAGCAGTACTTC. Residues: CASRGGGRASHEQYF.

The V gene is TRBV7-9, the J gene TRBJ2-7; 7 nucleotides align to TRBD2. Germline CDR1 SEHNR, CDR2 FQNEAQ (reference sequence). This CDR3 has 16 amino acids. J lost 6 bases, V lost 8 bases, and 19 bases had no gene match. CDR3 sequence: CASAEGFGGRGGEQYF. CDR3 DNA sequence: TGTGCCAGCGCCGAGGGATTCGGTGGGAGGGGTGGCGAGCAGTACTTC.

With regard to this clonotype: It is unclear where the CDR3 begins or ends on the DNA, so no DNA is shown, and the CDR3 is as TCRdb lists it. The chain carries TRBV7-3 and TRBJ2-1; the table's D call of TRBD2 was not tested on the DNA. Per the germline V gene, CDR1 is SGHTA and CDR2 is FQGTGA. Counting both end residues, the CDR3 totals 20 amino acids. CDR3 region: CASSFYICSAKPGPYNEQFF.

This chain uses TRBV13 with TRBJ2-2, with 12 bases matching TRBD2. J lost 5 bases, V lost 5 bases, and 9 bases had no gene match. CDR3 length equals 17 residues. Looked up from germline, CDR1 is PRHDT and CDR2 is FYEKMQ (reference sequence). DNA for the CDR3: TGTGCCAGCAGCATACCTAGCGGGAGGGCCGAAACCGGGGAGCTGTTTTTT. Its translation: CASSIPSGRAETGELFF.

V is TRBV7-2 and J is TRBJ2-7; 8 bases are shared with TRBD1. Per germline, CDR1 SGHTA and CDR2 FQGNSA. The CDR3 loop spans 16 amino acids. The trim removed 4 bases at V and 0 bases at J, leaving 8 bases unmatched. The chain's CDR3 is CASSSQTGASSYEQYF. CDR3 nucleotide sequence: TGTGCCAGCAGCTCGCAGACAGGGGCCAGCTCCTACGAGCAGTACTTC.

This clonotype has only one observation. The gene calls are TRBV7-8 and TRBJ2-7; TRBD1 is a possible D gene (5 bases). V shed 5 bases and J shed 2 bases, with 16 bases lying between them. CDR1 SGHVS and CDR2 FQNEAQ come from the germline V gene. The CDR3 covers 15 residues. The CDR3 coding sequence is TGTGCCAGCAGCATCCTTGGGGCGCTCCCCTACGAGCAGTACTTC. Protein: CASSILGALPYEQYF.

The rearrangement joins TRBV5-1 to TRBJ2-1; 7 bases fit TRBD2. Germline V gene data show CDR1 as SGHRS and CDR2 as YFSETQ. The CDR3 consists of 15 residues. After removal of 4 bases from V and 0 bases from J, the junction contained 4 bases not matched to a gene. CDR3 residues: CASSHGGSSYNEQFF. CDR3 nucleotides: TGCGCCAGCAGCCACGGGGGGAGCTCCTACAATGAGCAGTTCTTC.

This clonotype was seen a handful of times. The CDR3 loop reads CASSQGIQRGGNSETQYF. The CDR3 DNA is TGCGCCAGCAGCCAAGGCATTCAGCGGGGGGGTAATTCAGAGACCCAGTACTTC. The V gene is TRBV4-1, the J gene TRBJ2-5; 10 positions agree with TRBD2. In germline, CDR1 is MGHRA, CDR2 YSYEKL. V shed 1 base, J shed 4 bases, and the junction held 12 bases outside the gene matches. This CDR3 has 18 amino acids.

J is TRBJ2-7 and V is TRBV20-1; 12 bases fit TRBD2. The ends lost 1 base at V and 6 bases at J; junction bases unmatched: 4. This CDR3 spans 14 amino acids. Per the germline V gene, CDR1 is DFQATT and CDR2 is SNEGSKA (reference sequence). The CDR3 DNA is TGCAGTGCTAGAGGGGCTAGCGGGAGGGCCGAGCAGTACTTC. It is translated as CSARGASGRAEQYF.

The chain joins TRBV20-1 to TRBJ2-5; no reliable D call. The CDR3 has 11 amino acids. V was trimmed by 4 bases and J by 5 bases, leaving 8 bases between them. Germline CDR1 and CDR2: DFQATT and SNEGSKA (reference sequence). Here the CDR3 DNA reads TGCAGTGCTAACAAGGTCGAGACCCAGTACTTC. This encodes CSANKVETQYF.

V and J are TRBV7-9 and TRBJ2-7, with TRBD1 identical over 9 bases. Germline V gene data show CDR1 as SEHNR and CDR2 as FQNEAQ (reference sequence). CDR3 length: 15 residues. The ends lost 5 bases at V and 0 bases at J; junction bases unmatched: 5. The CDR3 DNA is TGTGCCAGCAGCCATCCGGGACAGGGCTCCTACGAGCAGTACTTC. It yields the protein CASSHPGQGSYEQYF.

The sample holds many counts of this clonotype. J is TRBJ2-7 and V is TRBV6-6; D gene ambiguous. CDR3 size: 14 residues. The V gene lost 5 bases and the J gene lost 7 bases, with 18 bases spanning the gap. Germline V gene sequence: CDR1 MNHNY, CDR2 SVGAGI (reference sequence). The CDR3 sequence is CASSHLADRGEQYF. In DNA, the CDR3 is TGTGCCAGCAGTCACTTGGCGGACCGAGGAGAGCAGTACTTC.

The CDR3 coding sequence is TGCGCCAGCAGCTTGGAGGGCTACGAGCAGTACGTC. This encodes CASSLEGYEQYV. The J gene is TRBJ2-7, the V gene TRBV5-1, with D hard to call. The CDR3 is 12 residues long. Per the germline V gene, CDR1 is SGHRS and CDR2 is YFSETQ. The ends were cut back, 0 bases at V and 3 bases at J, with 4 bases in the middle.

This clonotype was found once. V gene TRBV6-5 combines with J gene TRBJ1-4; 10 bases are a match to TRBD1. The J segment lost 8 bases and the V segment lost 8 bases, leaving 5 bases of the junction unmatched. Germline CDR1 and CDR2: MNHEY and SVGAGI. The CDR3 length is 13 residues. The CDR3 protein is CASGDRGEEKLFF. CDR3 bases: TGTGCCAGCGGGGACAGGGGAGAAGAAAAACTGTTTTTT.

To note about this clonotype: An end of the junction differs from the germline gene, which may be a read error. The chain links TRBV20-1 to TRBJ2-5; TRBD2 is a possible D gene (6 bases). The CDR3 covers 13 residues. Germline CDR1 DFQATT, CDR2 SNEGSKA (reference sequence). CDR3 region: CSATGLPEETQCF. DNA for the CDR3: TGCAGTGCCACGGGACTGCCAGAAGAGACCCAGTGCTTC.

This clonotype has a count of ten or more. J is TRBJ1-3 and V is TRBV19, with 8 positions matching TRBD1. Trimming cost V 3 bases and J 0 bases; bases outside gene matches: 13. The CDR3 length is 19 residues. The germline V gene has CDR1 LNHDA and CDR2 SQIVND (reference sequence). The CDR3 nucleotides are TGTGCCAGTAGTATTAGAGGGACAGGAATGGGCCACTCTGGAAACACCATATATTTT. Translation gives CASSIRGTGMGHSGNTIYF.

This clonotype was recorded many times. The chain is built from TRBV20-1 and TRBJ1-6, with TRBD1 identical over 7 bases. There are 12 residues in the CDR3. Germline loops: CDR1 DFQATT, CDR2 SNEGSKA (reference sequence). V shed 6 bases and J 8 bases; nucleotides not matched to a gene: 4. CDR3 DNA sequence: TGCAGTGCAGGGGGGACAGATTCACCCCTCCACTTT. Translating it yields CSAGGTDSPLHF.